These T cell receptor beta chains were read from a single sample in a study of cytomegalovirus exposure and HLA in healthy donors. Profiling relied on immunoSEQ multiplex PCR, and the TCRdb table lists in-frame clones only, not all of them. Here the sample spans some 130,000 clones, just under 85% being singletons. The sequenced sample consisted of PBMCs. All receptors derive from a man aged 25 to 40 in good health and CMV-seropositive. CDR3s include the opening cysteine and the closing phenylalanine or tryptophan. A D gene is named only where the DNA matches it firmly. The size field is filled for only some rows; it gives once, few, many or a size class.

j_call: TRBJ1-2
d_call: .
clone_size: few
v_call: TRBV2
cdr3_nt: TGTGCCAGCGGTAGGAGCTACGGCTACACCTTC
cdr3_aa: CASGRSYGYTF

j_call: TRBJ1-1
d_call: TRBD1
clone_size: .
v_call: TRBV7-3
cdr3_nt: TGTGCCAGCAGCTTGGGACAGCAGAACACTGAAGCTTTCTTT
cdr3_aa: CASSLGQQNTEAFF

j_call: TRBJ2-7
d_call: TRBD2
clone_size: .
v_call: TRBV7-9
cdr3_nt: TGTGCCAGCAGCCCCTCTCGGAACGGGAGGGAATCCGAGCAGTACTTC
cdr3_aa: CASSPSRNGRESEQYF

j_call: TRBJ1-2
d_call: .
clone_size: .
v_call: TRBV7-2
cdr3_nt: TGTGCCAGCAGCCTAGACAGTTTTGGCTACACCTTC
cdr3_aa: CASSLDSFGYTF

j_call: TRBJ2-3
d_call: .
clone_size: few
v_call: TRBV19
cdr3_nt: TGTGCCAGTAGTATAAGGGGGGGCAACACAGATACGCAGTATTTT
cdr3_aa: CASSIRGGNTDTQYF

j_call: TRBJ2-7
d_call: TRBD1
clone_size: .
v_call: TRBV4-1
cdr3_nt: TGCGCCAGCAGCCACCGACAGGGGGGAAACTACGAGCAGTACTTC
cdr3_aa: CASSHRQGGNYEQYF

j_call: TRBJ2-7
d_call: TRBD1
clone_size: .
v_call: TRBV11-2
cdr3_nt: TGTGCCAGCAGCCCCTCTGAGACAGGGGTCTACGAGCAGTACTTC
cdr3_aa: CASSPSETGVYEQYF

j_call: TRBJ2-6
d_call: .
clone_size: few
v_call: TRBV12-1
cdr3_nt: TGTGCCAGCAGCTTTTTAGGGGGCAAGGTATCTGGGGCCAACGTCCTGACTTTC
cdr3_aa: CASSFLGGKVSGANVLTF

j_call: TRBJ2-1
d_call: TRBD2
clone_size: .
v_call: TRBV15
cdr3_nt: TGTGCCACCAGCAGAGATCTGGGGACTAGCGGAGCCAATGAGCAGTTCTTC
cdr3_aa: CATSRDLGTSGANEQFF

j_call: TRBJ1-1
d_call: TRBD1
clone_size: .
v_call: TRBV6-6
cdr3_nt: TGTGCCAGCAGTTATTCCACAGGGGGGGACACTGAAGCTTTCTTT
cdr3_aa: CASSYSTGGDTEAFF

j_call: TRBJ1-1
d_call: TRBD1
clone_size: .
v_call: TRBV7-8
cdr3_nt: TGTGCCAGCAGCCCTAGACAGGGTTGGAACACTGAAGCTTTCTTT
cdr3_aa: CASSPRQGWNTEAFF

j_call: TRBJ1-5
d_call: TRBD1
clone_size: .
v_call: TRBV5-6
cdr3_nt: TGTGCCAGCAGCTTGGGGACAGGGCTTAGCAATCAGCCCCAGCATTTT
cdr3_aa: CASSLGTGLSNQPQHF

j_call: TRBJ2-3
d_call: TRBD1
clone_size: .
v_call: TRBV11-3
cdr3_nt: TGTGCCAGCAGCAGAGGGACAGCAGCACCTAGCACAGATACGCAGTATTTT
cdr3_aa: CASSRGTAAPSTDTQYF

j_call: TRBJ2-7
d_call: .
clone_size: .
v_call: TRBV7-2
cdr3_nt: TGTGCCAGCAGCTTCACAGCATACGAGCAGTACTTC
cdr3_aa: CASSFTAYEQYF

j_call: TRBJ1-5
d_call: TRBD1
clone_size: .
v_call: TRBV2
cdr3_nt: TGTGCCAGCAGCAAACAGGGGGGGCATCAGCCCCAGCATTTT
cdr3_aa: CASSKQGGHQPQHF

j_call: TRBJ2-1
d_call: .
clone_size: .
v_call: TRBV11-2
cdr3_nt: TGTGCCAGCAGCTTAGATGGGGGCACTGAGCAGTTCTTC
cdr3_aa: CASSLDGGTEQFF

j_call: TRBJ1-5
d_call: TRBD1
clone_size: .
v_call: TRBV19
cdr3_nt: TGTGCCAGTAGAGGGGACAGGGGGCGCGGGGGCAATCAGCCCCAGCATTTT
cdr3_aa: CASRGDRGRGGNQPQHF

j_call: TRBJ2-7
d_call: TRBD1
clone_size: .
v_call: TRBV2
cdr3_nt: TGTGCCAGCTGCCGGACAGGGAGCTCCTACGAGCAGTACTTC
cdr3_aa: CASCRTGSSYEQYF